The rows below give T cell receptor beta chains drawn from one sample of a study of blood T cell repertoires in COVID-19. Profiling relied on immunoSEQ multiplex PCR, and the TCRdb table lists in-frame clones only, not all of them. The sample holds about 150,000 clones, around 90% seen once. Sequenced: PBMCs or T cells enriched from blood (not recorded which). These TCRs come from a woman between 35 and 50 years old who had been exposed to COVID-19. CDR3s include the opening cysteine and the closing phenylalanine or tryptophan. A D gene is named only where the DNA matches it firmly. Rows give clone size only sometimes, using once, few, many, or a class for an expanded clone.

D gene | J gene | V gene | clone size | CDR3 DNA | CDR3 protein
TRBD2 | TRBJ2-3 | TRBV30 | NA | TGTGCCTGGAGTGTACTGACGACCTTCCCCCTAGCGGGAGAGGGGTTACCTAGCACAGATACGCAGTATTTT | CAWSVLTTFPLAGEGLPSTDTQYF
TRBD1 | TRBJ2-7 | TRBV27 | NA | TGTGCCAGCAGCTCTCGACAGGGGAGCTCCTACGAGCAGTACTTC | CASSSRQGSSYEQYF
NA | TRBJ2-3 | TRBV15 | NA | TGTGCCACCAGCAGAGGTCGACCGGAGAAGGATACGCAGTATTTT | CATSRGRPEKDTQYF
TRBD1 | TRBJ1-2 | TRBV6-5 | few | TGTGCCAGCAGTTACACCACAGGGGCCTCCCCTAATGGCTACACCTTC | CASSYTTGASPNGYTF
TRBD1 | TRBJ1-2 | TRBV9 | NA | TGTGCCAGCAGCGTGGGGGGACAGGGAAACTATGGCTACACCTTC | CASSVGGQGNYGYTF
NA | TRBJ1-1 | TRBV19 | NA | TGTGCCAGTACCAGGACAAGGCTCAACACTGAAGCTTTCTTT | CASTRTRLNTEAFF
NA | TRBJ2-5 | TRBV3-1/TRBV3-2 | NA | TGTGCCAGCAGCCTTCAACCCGGAGGCTTCCAAGAGACCCAGTACTTC | CASSLQPGGFQETQYF
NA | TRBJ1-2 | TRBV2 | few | TGTGCCAGCAGTCCCGTGGGCTACACCTTC | CASSPVGYTF
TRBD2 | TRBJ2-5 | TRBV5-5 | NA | TGTGCCAGCAGCCAGGGAGCCCCTAGCGGGGCCCAAGAGACCCAGTACTTC | CASSQGAPSGAQETQYF
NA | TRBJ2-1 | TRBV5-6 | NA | TGTGCCAGCAGCTTTCCAGGGGAAGGATATGAGCAGTTCTTC | CASSFPGEGYEQFF
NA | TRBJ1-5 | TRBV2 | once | TGTGCCAGCGCTCAAATTTGGGGGGATCAGCCCCAGCATTTT | CASAQIWGDQPQHF
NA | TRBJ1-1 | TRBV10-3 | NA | TGTGCCATCGGGGGGACCGGGGGGACTGAAGCTTTCTTT | CAIGGTGGTEAFF
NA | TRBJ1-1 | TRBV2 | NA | TGTGCCAGCAGTGGACAAGTGAACACTGAAGCTTTCTTT | CASSGQVNTEAFF
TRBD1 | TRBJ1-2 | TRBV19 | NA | TGTGCCAGTAGTATGGGGACAGGGGGCAACTATGGCTACACCTTC | CASSMGTGGNYGYTF
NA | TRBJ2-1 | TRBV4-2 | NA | TGTGCCAGCAGCCAAGTTAACAATGAGCAGTTCTTC | CASSQVNNEQFF
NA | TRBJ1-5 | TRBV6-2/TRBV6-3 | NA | TGTGCCAGCAGTTCACAGGGCCCCGGCAATCAGCCCCAGCATTTT | CASSSQGPGNQPQHF
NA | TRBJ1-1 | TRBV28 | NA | TGTGCCAGCAGAACAATGAACACTGAAGCTTTCTTT | CASRTMNTEAFF
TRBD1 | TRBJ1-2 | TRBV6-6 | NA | TGTGCCAGCACTAAGGACAGGGACTATGGCTACACCTTC | CASTKDRDYGYTF
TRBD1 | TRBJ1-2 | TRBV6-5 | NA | TGTGCCAGCAGTAGGCCACAGGGGACCACTGGCTACACCTTC | CASSRPQGTTGYTF
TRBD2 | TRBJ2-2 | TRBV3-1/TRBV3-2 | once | TGTGCCAGCAGCCAAGATTGGGGGTTAGCGGGAGTCACCGGGGAGCTGTTTTTT | CASSQDWGLAGVTGELFF
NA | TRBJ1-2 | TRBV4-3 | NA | TGCGCCAGCAGCCAAGGACACGGCTATGGCTACACCTTC | CASSQGHGYGYTF
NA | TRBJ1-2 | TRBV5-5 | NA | TGTGCCAGCAGCACCGAACGGTATGGCTACACCTTC | CASSTERYGYTF
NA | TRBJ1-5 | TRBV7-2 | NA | TGTGCCAGCAGCTTGGATCAGGGGTCTTATCAGCCCCAGCATTTT | CASSLDQGSYQPQHF
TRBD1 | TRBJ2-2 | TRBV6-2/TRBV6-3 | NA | TGTGCCAGCAGTTACAGGACAGGGTTTTCCGGGGAGCTGTTTTTT | CASSYRTGFSGELFF
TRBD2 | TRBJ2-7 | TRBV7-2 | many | TGTGCCAGCAGCCGGGGACTAACCTACGAGCAGTACTTC | CASSRGLTYEQYF
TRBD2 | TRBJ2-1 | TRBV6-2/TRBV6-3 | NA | TGTGCCAGCAGTTACTCGGCGGGAGATCGGTTCTTC | CASSYSAGDRFF
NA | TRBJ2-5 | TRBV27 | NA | TGTGCCAGCAGTTGGACAGTGAGAGAGACCCAGTACTTC | CASSWTVRETQYF
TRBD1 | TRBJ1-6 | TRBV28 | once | TGTGCCAGCAGTTCGGGACAGGGGGTAGCTAATTCACCCCTCCACTTT | CASSSGQGVANSPLHF
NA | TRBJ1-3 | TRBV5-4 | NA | TGTGCCAGCAGCTTAGGAGGCTCTGGAAACACCATATATTTT | CASSLGGSGNTIYF
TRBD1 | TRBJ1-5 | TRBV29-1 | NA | TGCAGCGTTGAAGAGACAGGGGGCAATCAGCCCCAGCATTTT | CSVEETGGNQPQHF
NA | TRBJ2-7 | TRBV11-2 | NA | TGTGCCAGCAGCTTAGACAACTCCTACGAGCAGTACTTC | CASSLDNSYEQYF
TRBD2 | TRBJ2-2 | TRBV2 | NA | TGTGCCAGCAGGATAAACCAGCTAGCGGGTGGCACCGGGGAGCTGTTTTTT | CASRINQLAGGTGELFF
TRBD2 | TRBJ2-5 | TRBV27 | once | TGTGCCAGCAGTGCGCCCGGGGTAGCGGGAGGGAGAGAGACCCAGTACTTC | CASSAPGVAGGRETQYF
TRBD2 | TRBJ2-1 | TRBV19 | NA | TGTGCCAGTACCTCCAGCGGGATAGACAATGAGCAGTTCTTC | CASTSSGIDNEQFF
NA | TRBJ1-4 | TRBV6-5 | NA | TGTGCCAGCAGGCCCCGGGACAAGCTTGAAAAACTGTTTTTT | CASRPRDKLEKLFF
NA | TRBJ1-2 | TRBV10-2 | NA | TGCGCCAGCAGTGAGTCCAACGGGCAGGGAGGGATTCATGGCTACACCTTC | CASSESNGQGGIHGYTF